This TCR beta chain was sequenced in a study of T-cell memory formation after mild COVID-19. From the 5' RACE reads, TCRdb called clonotypes with MiXCR, one entry per CDR3 protein. The sample holds around 320,000 distinct CDR3 sequences, under 30% seen once. This TCR derives from an adult woman who had mild COVID-19 (a few samples of this study predate the infection). Cell type and time point are not known. The sample comprised PBMCs or a T cell subset sorted from them (not recorded which).

CDR3 loop: CSARALRATGDYYGYTF. CDR3 DNA: TGCAGTGCTAGAGCCCTTAGGGCGACAGGGGACTACTATGGCTACACCTTC. The chain employs TRBV20-1 and TRBJ1-2; 8 nucleotides match TRBD1. The germline V gene has CDR1 DFQATT and CDR2 SNEGSKA (reference sequence). The CDR3 totals 17 residues. Unmatched junction bases numbered 13, after V lost 1 base and J lost 3 bases.